Each of the 9 T cell receptor beta chains below was sequenced from the same sample in a study of CD8+ T cells in alopecia areata. The treatment here: oral pan-JAK inhibitor, 5-10 mg twice daily. Extracted from the samples, RNA was reverse transcribed into cDNA to serve as the sequencing template. Repertoires were generated with immunoSEQ multiplex PCR, while TCRdb's copy carries only in-frame clones and drops some. The sample has 90,000 to 120,000 clones, roughly 84% seen once. Sequencing was performed on CD8+ T cells sorted from blood, taken at week 24, from a patient treated with tofacitinib. The source of these receptors is a human donor with alopecia areata.

J is TRBJ2-6 and V is TRBV2, with 9 bases aligning to TRBD1. With 7 bases clipped from V and 2 bases from J, the junction kept 9 bases outside the gene matches. The CDR3 totals 17 residues. CDR1 is SNHLY, CDR2 FYNNEI, per germline. The CDR3 sequence is CASTAGTGSTGANVLTF. CDR3 nucleotide sequence: TGTGCCAGCACCGCCGGGACAGGGTCTACTGGGGCCAACGTCCTGACTTTC. Full variable domain (rest looked up from reference TRBV2 and TRBJ2-6): EPEVTQTPSHQVTQMGQEVILRCVPISNHLYFYWYRQILGQKVEFLVSFYNNEISEKSEIFDDQFSVERPDGSNFTLKIRSTKLEDSAMYFCASTAGTGSTGANVLTFGAGSRLTVL.

The rearrangement uses TRBV6-1 and TRBJ1-2; 7 bases align to TRBD1. CDR1 is MNHNS and CDR2 is SASEGT in the germline V gene. This CDR3 has 15 amino acids. J was trimmed by 2 bases and V by 1 base; bases with no gene match: 4. CDR3 protein: CASSEGYRGNYGYTF. CDR3 DNA sequence: TGTGCCAGCAGTGAAGGCTACAGGGGAAACTATGGCTACACCTTC.

The chain is built from TRBV10-3 and TRBJ2-5; 8 nucleotides match TRBD1. Germline assignment: CDR1 ENHRY and CDR2 SYGVKD. The CDR3 totals 12 residues. V lost 8 bases to trimming and J lost 3 bases; unmatched junction nucleotides: 2. Here the CDR3 reads CAIQGAEETQYF. The CDR3 DNA follows: TGTGCCATCCAGGGGGCCGAAGAGACCCAGTACTTC.

This chain joins TRBV29-1 and TRBJ2-2; no clear D gene. V shed 5 bases and J shed 5 bases, with 9 bases lying between them. From germline, CDR1 is SQVTM and CDR2 ANQGSEA. The CDR3 runs 12 residues. CDR3 loop: CSVPTGTGELFF. CDR3 in DNA: TGCAGCGTTCCCACTGGTACCGGGGAGCTGTTTTTT.

The V call is TRBV6-6, the J call TRBJ2-5, with TRBD1 matching over 9 bases. V gave up 6 bases and J gave up 5 bases; unmatched junction bases: 7. The CDR3 loop spans 14 amino acids. The germline CDR1 and CDR2 sequences are MNHNY and SVGAGI (reference sequence). As DNA, the CDR3 is TGTGCCAGCAGATACACAGGGGGCAGGGAGACCCAGTACTTC. This gives the protein CASRYTGGRETQYF.

This sequence joins TRBV7-9 and TRBJ2-1, with 15 positions matching TRBD2. The CDR3 totals 19 residues. Unmatched junction bases numbered 11, after V lost 5 bases and J lost 3 bases. Germline lookup yields CDR1 SEHNR and CDR2 FQNEAQ (reference sequence). As DNA, the CDR3 is TGTGCCAGCAGCCCGCCCGCCGGACTAGCGGGGGGGAACTACAATGAGCAGTTCTTC. Translating it yields CASSPPAGLAGGNYNEQFF.

V and J are TRBV4-1 and TRBJ2-7, with 8 positions matching TRBD1. V lost 1 base to trimming and J lost 4 bases; unmatched junction nucleotides: 6. The length of the CDR3 is 15 residues. Germline CDR1 reads MGHRA; CDR2 reads YSYEKL. In DNA, the CDR3 is TGCGCCAGCAGCCAAGGAGGACAGGGCTTGTACGAGCAGTACTTC. Amino acids: CASSQGGQGLYEQYF.

CDR3 protein: CASSFFDTGELFF. In DNA, the CDR3 is TGTGCCAGCAGCTTTTTTGACACCGGGGAGCTGTTTTTT. V is TRBV7-9 and J is TRBJ2-2; the D is unclear. The CDR3 has 13 amino acids. Looked up from germline, CDR1 is SEHNR and CDR2 is FQNEAQ (reference sequence). Trimming cost V 3 bases and J 3 bases, with 5 bases left between them.

The chain recombines TRBV29-1 with TRBJ2-1; D is perhaps TRBD1 (5 bases). Per the germline V gene, CDR1 is SQVTM and CDR2 is ANQGSEA. V shed 3 bases and J shed 2 bases, with 5 bases lying between them. The CDR3 extends over 12 amino acids. For the CDR3, the DNA is TGCAGCGTTGACAGGGCCTACAATGAGCAGTTCTTC. Its protein product is CSVDRAYNEQFF.